The 30 T cell receptor beta chains below come from one sample, sequenced in a study of blood T cell repertoires in COVID-19. The repertoire was sequenced with immunoSEQ multiplex PCR; TCRdb's copy has only in-frame clones and lacks some. There are about 170,000 clones in the sample; roughly four fifths occur only once, and less than 9% lies in the top ten. Sequenced sample: peripheral blood. The receptor source for this set is a man in his forties who had recovered from COVID-19.

The chain carries TRBV7-9 and TRBJ1-2, with TRBD1 matching 7 bases. Per germline, CDR1 SEHNR and CDR2 FQNEAQ (reference sequence). The ends lost 1 base at V and 0 bases at J; junction bases unmatched: 14. The CDR3 loop spans 19 amino acids. The CDR3 DNA is TGTGCCAGCAGCTTAGTAAGCTGGGCAGGGGGAGCTCCTAACTATGGCTACACCTTC. Translating it yields CASSLVSWAGGAPNYGYTF.

The chain links TRBV11-3 to TRBJ1-1; no definite D call. CDR3 length: 13 residues. The germline CDR1 and CDR2 sequences are SGHNT and YENEEA. Deletions cut 1 base from V and 4 bases from J, with 7 bases between. CDR3 bases: TGTGCCAGCAGCTTAGGACAACTCACTGAAGCTTTCTTT. It translates to CASSLGQLTEAFF.

The chain carries TRBV6-2 or TRBV6-3 and TRBJ1-5; D is ambiguous. Germline CDR1 reads MNHEY; CDR2 reads SVGEGT. V shed 0 bases and J shed 4 bases, with 19 bases lying between them. This CDR3 has 18 amino acids. The CDR3 sequence is CASSYSIRAERVNQPQHF. The CDR3 nucleotides read TGTGCCAGCAGTTACTCGATTCGGGCCGAGAGGGTTAATCAGCCCCAGCATTTT.

The gene calls are TRBV9 and TRBJ2-3; D gene ambiguous. Germline lookup yields CDR1 SGDLS and CDR2 YYNGEE. With 4 bases removed from V and 2 bases from J, the gap between germline ends came to 14 bases. This CDR3 has 15 residues. As DNA, the CDR3 is TGTGCCAGCAGCCCCACGGCTGGGCTCACAGATACGCAGTATTTT. This gives the protein CASSPTAGLTDTQYF.

J is TRBJ1-3 and V is TRBV12-5; D not certain. Germline V gene sequence: CDR1 LGHNT, CDR2 FRNRAP. The CDR3 consists of 15 residues. With 7 bases removed from V and 0 bases from J, the gap between germline ends came to 13 bases. This CDR3 is CASALSTGSGNTIYF. Written as DNA, the CDR3 is TGTGCTAGTGCCCTGAGCACGGGCTCTGGAAACACCATATATTTT.

This sequence joins TRBV19 and TRBJ1-1; D remains unclear. The CDR3 extends over 13 amino acids. Germline values: CDR1 LNHDA, CDR2 SQIVND (reference sequence). V dropped 6 bases and J dropped 1 base, with 9 bases sitting between them. DNA of the CDR3: TGTGCCAGTAGACACTCAGGGAACACTGAAGCTTTCTTT. Translating it yields CASRHSGNTEAFF.

The CDR3: CASRGQLYRTDSNQPQHF. The CDR3 nucleotides read TGTGCCAGTAGAGGACAACTCTATCGAACGGATAGCAATCAGCCCCAGCATTTT. This rearrangement joins TRBV19 to TRBJ1-5, with a possible D match to TRBD1 (5 bases). V gave up 6 bases and J gave up 0 bases, with 21 bases separating them. The CDR3 covers 18 residues. From germline, CDR1 is LNHDA and CDR2 SQIVND (reference sequence).

The chain links TRBV9 to TRBJ2-2; D not resolved. Germline CDR1 is SGDLS and CDR2 is YYNGEE. Trimming pared 3 bases from V and 6 bases from J, leaving 12 bases between. There are 14 residues in the CDR3. As DNA, the CDR3 is TGTGCCAGCAGCGCCAACTACCTCCCCGGGGAGCTGTTTTTT. Encoded protein: CASSANYLPGELFF.

This clone was seen a handful of times. The V and J genes are TRBV2 and TRBJ1-1, with D unclear. With 6 bases removed from V and 7 bases from J, the gap between germline ends came to 12 bases. The CDR3 loop spans 12 amino acids. Germline V lookup: CDR1 SNHLY, CDR2 FYNNEI. CDR3 coding DNA: TGTGCCAGCAGAGCCGACACGAGTGAAGCTTTCTTT. Encoded protein: CASRADTSEAFF.

This chain joins TRBV6-2 or TRBV6-3 and TRBJ1-1; no definite D call. The CDR3 is made up of 14 amino acids. The germline gives CDR1 MNHEY, CDR2 SVGEGT. With 0 bases removed from V and 7 bases from J, the gap between germline ends came to 12 bases. This chain's CDR3 is CASSYSRRSSEAFF. CDR3 sequence (DNA): TGTGCCAGCAGTTACTCGAGGAGGAGCAGTGAAGCTTTCTTT.

This chain uses TRBV29-1 with TRBJ2-5, with D possibly matching TRBD1 (5 bases). Per germline, CDR1 SQVTM and CDR2 ANQGSEA. Trimming shortened V by 1 base and J by 3 bases, and 12 bases separated the two germline ends. The CDR3 has 14 residues. This CDR3 is CSVEAAGRKETQYF. As DNA, the CDR3 is TGCAGCGTTGAAGCGGCAGGGCGCAAAGAGACCCAGTACTTC.

This chain uses TRBV24-1 with TRBJ2-1; 8 bases are a match to TRBD1. The junction had 4 bases not matched to a gene; V was cut back by 7 bases and J by 3 bases. Germline V lookup: CDR1 KGHDR, CDR2 SFDVKD. The CDR3 spans 14 residues. This CDR3 reads CATSRQGYYNEQFF. CDR3 bases: TGTGCCACCAGCAGACAGGGGTACTACAATGAGCAGTTCTTC.

The chain recombines TRBV11-2 with TRBJ2-4; TRBD2 matches at 10 bases. Germline V gene data show CDR1 as SGHAT and CDR2 as FQNNGV. After removal of 6 bases from V and 11 bases from J, the junction contained 10 bases not matched to a gene. The CDR3 has 14 residues. CDR3 in DNA: TGTGCCAGCAGACAGACGCTAGCGGGGGAAGTTCAGTACTTC. It codes for CASRQTLAGEVQYF.

This sequence joins TRBV14 and TRBJ1-2; 7 bases map to TRBD1. Germline assignment: CDR1 SGHDN and CDR2 FVKESK. This CDR3 region has 15 residues. The V segment lost 4 bases and the J segment 0 bases; nucleotides outside the gene matches: 5. CDR3 nucleotides: TGTGCCAGCAGCCGGACAGGAGCTCCTAACTATGGCTACACCTTC. Translated, it gives CASSRTGAPNYGYTF. The complete variable domain, with remaining parts taken from reference TRBV14 and TRBJ1-2, reads EAGVTQFPSHSVIEKGQTVTLRCDPISGHDNLYWYRRVMGKEIKFLLHFVKESKQDESGMPNNRFLAERTGGTYSTLKVQPAELEDSGVYFCASSRTGAPNYGYTFGSGTRLTVV.

The rearrangement joins TRBV10-1 to TRBJ2-5; D may be TRBD1 (5 bases). The CDR3 runs to 13 residues. CDR1 WNHNN and CDR2 SYGVQD come from the germline V gene (reference sequence). Trimming removed 7 bases from V and 4 bases from J, with 13 bases in between. The DNA for the CDR3 is TGCGCCAGCAAGGGATCAGGGTCAGAGACCCAGTACTTC. Residues: CASKGSGSETQYF.

The chain has TRBV4-2 and TRBJ2-3, with 11 bases matching TRBD2. Germline lookup yields CDR1 LGHNA and CDR2 YNFKEQ. The CDR3 loop spans 18 amino acids. The V gene end was trimmed by 1 base and the J gene end by 7 bases; junction bases not matched to a gene: 13. For the CDR3, the DNA is TGTGCCAGCAGCCAAGGCGGTAGCGGGGGGGCTTTTCCCCATACGCAGTATTTT. It codes for CASSQGGSGGAFPHTQYF.

The chain links TRBV19 to TRBJ2-1, with TRBD2 matching over 10 bases. CDR3 length equals 12 residues. Germline lookup yields CDR1 LNHDA and CDR2 SQIVND (reference sequence). The junction had 4 bases not matched to a gene; V was cut back by 7 bases and J by 10 bases. CDR3 bases: TGTGCCAGTATAGCGGGAGGTACAGAGCAGTTCTTC. Amino acids: CASIAGGTEQFF.

The CDR3: CASRGRIREDGEAFF. CDR3 sequence (DNA): TGTGCCAGCAGGGGAAGGATCAGGGAAGATGGTGAAGCTTTCTTT. V is TRBV5-8 and J is TRBJ1-1, with a possible D match to TRBD1 (5 bases). Trimming cost V 5 bases and J 7 bases, with 21 bases left between them. Germline loops: CDR1 SGHTS, CDR2 YDEGEE. The CDR3 covers 15 residues.

The chain recombines TRBV9 with TRBJ2-3; 9 nucleotides line up with TRBD1. The CDR3 loop spans 16 amino acids. The V gene's germline CDR1 is SGDLS and CDR2 YYNGEE. Unmatched junction bases numbered 6, after V lost 2 bases and J lost 2 bases. CDR3 in DNA: TGTGCCAGCAGCGTGGCCGGGACAGGGACCACAGATACGCAGTATTTT. Amino acids: CASSVAGTGTTDTQYF.

The chain has TRBV7-8 and TRBJ2-7; maybe TRBD2 (6 bases). There are 14 residues in the CDR3. The V gene lost 2 bases and the J gene lost 5 bases, with 13 bases spanning the gap. Looked up from germline, CDR1 is SGHVS and CDR2 is FQNEAQ. CDR3 DNA: TGTGCCAGCAGCTTAAACGGGAGAGGCAACGAGCAGTACTTC. This gives the protein CASSLNGRGNEQYF. Combining the CDR3 with reference TRBV7-8 and TRBJ2-7 gives the whole variable domain GAGVSQSPRYKVAKRGQDVALRCDPISGHVSLFWYQQALGQGPEFLTYFQNEAQLDKSGLPSDRFFAERPEGSVSTLKIQRTQQEDSAVYLCASSLNGRGNEQYFGPGTRLTVT.

A single count supports this clone. This chain links TRBV28 with TRBJ1-4; D gene uncertain. Germline V gene sequence: CDR1 MDHEN, CDR2 SYDVKM. The CDR3 contains 16 residues. V lost 4 bases to trimming and J lost 0 bases, with 12 bases between them. The CDR3 loop reads CASSSGDLATNEKLFF. The CDR3 DNA reads as TGTGCCAGCAGTTCCGGGGATCTGGCAACTAATGAAAAACTGTTTTTT.

The chain couples TRBV6-5 to TRBJ1-1; TRBD1 might be the D (5 bases). CDR1 is MNHEY, CDR2 SVGAGI, per germline. The CDR3 sequence is 14 residues long. V shed 0 bases and J shed 9 bases, with 14 bases lying between them. CDR3 nucleotides: TGTGCCAGCAGTTACTCGAGGCAGGGACTTAAAGCTTTCTTT. Encoded protein: CASSYSRQGLKAFF.

The chain recombines TRBV28 with TRBJ1-5; 8 bases agree with TRBD1. The CDR3 is made up of 13 amino acids. V was pared by 6 bases and J by 7 bases, with 5 bases of the junction left unmatched. Per the germline V gene, CDR1 is MDHEN and CDR2 is SYDVKM. DNA for the CDR3: TGTGCCAGCAGCCCGGACAGGGTCCAGCCCCAGCATTTT. Translating it yields CASSPDRVQPQHF.

The chain has TRBV10-3 and TRBJ2-7, with 7 nucleotides matching TRBD2. The CDR3 contains 15 residues. V trimming: 3 bases; J trimming: 1 base; junction bases outside the gene matches: 6. The germline V gene encodes CDR1 ENHRY and CDR2 SYGVKD. CDR3 in DNA: TGTGCCATCAGTGAACGTGGCGGGAGATCCTACGAGCAGTACTTC. Protein: CAISERGGRSYEQYF.

The chain is built from TRBV5-1 and TRBJ2-1, with D unclear. The germline gives CDR1 SGHRS, CDR2 YFSETQ. The CDR3 spans 15 residues. With 3 bases removed from V and 2 bases from J, the gap between germline ends came to 12 bases. The CDR3 region has the DNA TGCGCCAGCAGCTCCCCTAAGCCTGCCTACAATGAGCAGTTCTTC. This sequence encodes CASSSPKPAYNEQFF.

This clone was seen a handful of times. The chain joins TRBV19 to TRBJ1-5; 7 bases agree with TRBD1. V shed 5 bases and J 7 bases; nucleotides not matched to a gene: 17. The germline CDR1 and CDR2 sequences are LNHDA and SQIVND (reference sequence). This CDR3 is 17 amino acids long. CDR3: CASSGGIQGRRYQPQHF. CDR3 nucleotide sequence: TGTGCCAGTAGTGGGGGGATACAGGGGCGAAGGTACCAGCCCCAGCATTTT.

The CDR3 sequence: CASSLLQGISYNEQFF. DNA of the CDR3: TGTGCCAGCAGCTTATTACAGGGGATCTCCTACAATGAGCAGTTCTTC. J is TRBJ2-1 and V is TRBV7-8, with 7 bases that match TRBD1. Germline assignment: CDR1 SGHVS and CDR2 FQNEAQ. The length of the CDR3 is 16 residues. J lost 0 bases, V lost 2 bases, and 4 bases had no gene match.

The chain joins TRBV2 to TRBJ2-3, with D perhaps matching TRBD2 (6 bases). The CDR3 totals 13 residues. V gave up 7 bases and J gave up 2 bases, with 10 bases separating them. Germline V lookup: CDR1 SNHLY, CDR2 FYNNEI. CDR3 loop: CASKGGVTDTQYF. The DNA for the CDR3 is TGTGCCAGCAAGGGCGGGGTCACAGATACGCAGTATTTT. Full variable domain (outside the CDR3, taken from reference TRBV2 and TRBJ2-3): EPEVTQTPSHQVTQMGQEVILRCVPISNHLYFYWYRQILGQKVEFLVSFYNNEISEKSEIFDDQFSVERPDGSNFTLKIRSTKLEDSAMYFCASKGGVTDTQYFGPGTRLTVL.

The rearrangement joins TRBV6-5 to TRBJ1-2; TRBD1 matches 11 bases. The ends lost 0 bases at V and 8 bases at J; junction bases unmatched: 8. CDR1 and CDR2 from the germline V gene are MNHEY and SVGAGI. This CDR3 is 16 amino acids long. The CDR3 here is CASSYSVRDRGGGYTF. CDR3 nucleotides: TGTGCCAGCAGTTACTCTGTACGGGACAGGGGGGGCGGCTACACCTTC.

The chain recombines TRBV3-1 (or the pseudogene TRBV3-2) with TRBJ1-5; no clear D. The CDR3 spans 14 residues. The V gene's germline CDR1 is LGHDT and CDR2 YNNKEL (reference sequence). V was shortened by 0 bases and J by 7 bases, with 10 bases between the two germline ends. The CDR3 DNA reads as TGTGCCAGCAGCCAAGAGATAACAGACCAGCCCCAGCATTTT. It is translated as CASSQEITDQPQHF.